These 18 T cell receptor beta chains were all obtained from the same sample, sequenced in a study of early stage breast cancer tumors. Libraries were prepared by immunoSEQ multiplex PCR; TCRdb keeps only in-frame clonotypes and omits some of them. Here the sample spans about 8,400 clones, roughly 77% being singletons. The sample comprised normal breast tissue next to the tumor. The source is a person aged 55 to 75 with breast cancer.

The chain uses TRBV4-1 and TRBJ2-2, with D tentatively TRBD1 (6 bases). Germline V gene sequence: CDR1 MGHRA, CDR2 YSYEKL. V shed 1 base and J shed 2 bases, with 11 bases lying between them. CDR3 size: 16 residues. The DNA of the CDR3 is TGCGCCAGCAGCCAAGTAACAGGGTACAACACCGGGGAGCTGTTTTTT. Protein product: CASSQVTGYNTGELFF.

The CDR3 spells CASSRQGPSYNEQFF. CDR3 DNA sequence: TGTGCCAGCAGCCGACAGGGCCCATCCTACAATGAGCAGTTCTTC. The chain combines TRBV13 with TRBJ2-1; 7 bases line up with TRBD1. The germline V gene encodes CDR1 PRHDT and CDR2 FYEKMQ (reference sequence). The CDR3 length is 15 residues. V lost 5 bases and J lost 1; bases outside the gene matches: 5.

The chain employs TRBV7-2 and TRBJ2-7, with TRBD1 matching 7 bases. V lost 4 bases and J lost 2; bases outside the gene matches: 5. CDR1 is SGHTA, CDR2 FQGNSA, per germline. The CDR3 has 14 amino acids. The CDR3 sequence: CASSWPGTAYEQYF. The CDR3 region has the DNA TGTGCCAGCAGCTGGCCCGGGACAGCCTACGAGCAGTACTTC.

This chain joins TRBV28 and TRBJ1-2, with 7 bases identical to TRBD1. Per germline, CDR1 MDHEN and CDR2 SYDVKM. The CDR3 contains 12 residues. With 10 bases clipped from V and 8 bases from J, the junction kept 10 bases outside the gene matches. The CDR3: CATRQGAKGYTF. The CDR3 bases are TGTGCCACCCGACAGGGTGCGAAAGGCTACACCTTC.

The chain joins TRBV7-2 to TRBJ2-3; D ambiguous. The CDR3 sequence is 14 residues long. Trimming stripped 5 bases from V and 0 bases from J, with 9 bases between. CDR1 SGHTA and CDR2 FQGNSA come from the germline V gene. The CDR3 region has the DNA TGTGCCAGCAGCGTCGACACAAGCACAGATACGCAGTATTTT. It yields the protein CASSVDTSTDTQYF. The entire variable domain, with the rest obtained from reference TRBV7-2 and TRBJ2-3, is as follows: GAGVSQSPSNKVTEKGKDVELRCDPISGHTALYWYRQSLGQGLEFLIYFQGNSAPDKSGLPSDRFSAERTGGSVSTLTIQRTQQEDSAVYLCASSVDTSTDTQYFGPGTRLTVL.

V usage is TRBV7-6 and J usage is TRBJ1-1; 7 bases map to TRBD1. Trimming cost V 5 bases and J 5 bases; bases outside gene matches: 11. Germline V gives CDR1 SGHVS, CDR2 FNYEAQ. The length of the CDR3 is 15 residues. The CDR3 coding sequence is TGTGCCAGCAGCCCCCTGACAGGGAGGGGGACTGAAGCTTTCTTT. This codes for CASSPLTGRGTEAFF. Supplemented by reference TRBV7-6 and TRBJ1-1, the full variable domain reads GAGVSQSPRYKVTKRGQDVALRCDPISGHVSLYWYRQALGQGPEFLTYFNYEAQQDKSGLPNDRFSAERPEGSISTLTIQRTEQRDSAMYRCASSPLTGRGTEAFFGQGTRLTVV.

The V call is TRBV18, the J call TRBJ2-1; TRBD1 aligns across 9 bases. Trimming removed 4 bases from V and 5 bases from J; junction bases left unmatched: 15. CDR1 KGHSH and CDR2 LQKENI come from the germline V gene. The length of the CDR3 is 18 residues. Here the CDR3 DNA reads TGTGCCAGCTCACGAGAACTCACAGGGGGCCGGGGACACAATGAGCAGTTCTTC. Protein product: CASSRELTGGRGHNEQFF. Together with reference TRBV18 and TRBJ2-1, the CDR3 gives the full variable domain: NAGVMQNPRHLVRRRGQEARLRCSPMKGHSHVYWYRQLPEEGLKFMVYLQKENIIDESGMPKERFSAEFPKEGPSILRIQQVVRGDSAAYFCASSRELTGGRGHNEQFFGPGTRLTVL.

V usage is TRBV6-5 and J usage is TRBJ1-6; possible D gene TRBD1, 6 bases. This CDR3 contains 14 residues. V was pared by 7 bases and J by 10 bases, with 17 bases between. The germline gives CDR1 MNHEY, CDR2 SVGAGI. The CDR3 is CASTIRRGSSPLHF. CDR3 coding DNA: TGTGCCAGCACCATTCGCAGGGGAAGCTCACCCCTCCACTTT.

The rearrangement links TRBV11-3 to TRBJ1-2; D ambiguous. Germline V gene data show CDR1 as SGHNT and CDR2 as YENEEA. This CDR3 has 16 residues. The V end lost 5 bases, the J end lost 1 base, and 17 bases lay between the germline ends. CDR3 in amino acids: CASSPQAGFINYGYTF. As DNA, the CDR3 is TGTGCCAGCAGCCCGCAGGCCGGGTTCATTAACTATGGCTACACCTTC.

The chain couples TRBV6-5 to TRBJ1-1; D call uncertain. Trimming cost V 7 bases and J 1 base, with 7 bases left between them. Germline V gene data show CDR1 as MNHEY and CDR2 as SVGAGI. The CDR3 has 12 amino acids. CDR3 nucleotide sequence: TGTGCCAGCATTAGTTGGAACACTGAAGCTTTCTTT. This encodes CASISWNTEAFF.

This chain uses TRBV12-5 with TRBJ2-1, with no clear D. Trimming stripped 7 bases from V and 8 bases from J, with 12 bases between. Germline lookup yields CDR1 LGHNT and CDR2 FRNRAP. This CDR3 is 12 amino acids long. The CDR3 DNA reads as TGTGCTAGTGCCGACGACACTGATGAGCAGTTCTTC. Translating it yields CASADDTDEQFF. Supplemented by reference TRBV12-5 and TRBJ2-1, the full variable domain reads DARVTQTPRHKVTEMGQEVTMRCQPILGHNTVFWYRQTMMQGLELLAYFRNRAPLDDSGMPKDRFSAEMPDATLATLKIQPSEPRDSAVYFCASADDTDEQFFGPGTRLTVL.

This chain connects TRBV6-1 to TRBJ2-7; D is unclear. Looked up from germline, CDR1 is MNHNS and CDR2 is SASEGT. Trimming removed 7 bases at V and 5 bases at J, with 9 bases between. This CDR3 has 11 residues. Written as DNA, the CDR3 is TGTGCCAGCAAGGTTCGCGACGAGCAGTACTTC. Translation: CASKVRDEQYF.

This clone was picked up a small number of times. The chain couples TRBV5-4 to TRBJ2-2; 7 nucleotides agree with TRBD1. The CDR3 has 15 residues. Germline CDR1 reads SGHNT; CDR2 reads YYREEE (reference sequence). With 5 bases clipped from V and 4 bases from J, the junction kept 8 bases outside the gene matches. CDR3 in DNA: TGTGCCAGCAGTCGAATGACAGGGTTCACCGGGGAGCTGTTTTTT. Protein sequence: CASSRMTGFTGELFF.

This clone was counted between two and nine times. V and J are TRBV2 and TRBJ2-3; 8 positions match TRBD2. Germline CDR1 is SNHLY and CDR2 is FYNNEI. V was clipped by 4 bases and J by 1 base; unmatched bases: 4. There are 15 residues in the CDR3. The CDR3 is CASSGEAGGTDTQYF. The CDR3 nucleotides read TGTGCCAGCAGTGGGGAAGCGGGGGGCACAGATACGCAGTATTTT.

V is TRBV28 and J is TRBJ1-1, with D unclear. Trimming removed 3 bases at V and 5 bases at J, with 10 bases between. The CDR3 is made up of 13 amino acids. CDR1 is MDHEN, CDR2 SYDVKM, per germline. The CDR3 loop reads CASSFPTVTEAFF. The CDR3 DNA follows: TGTGCCAGCAGTTTCCCCACGGTGACTGAAGCTTTCTTT.

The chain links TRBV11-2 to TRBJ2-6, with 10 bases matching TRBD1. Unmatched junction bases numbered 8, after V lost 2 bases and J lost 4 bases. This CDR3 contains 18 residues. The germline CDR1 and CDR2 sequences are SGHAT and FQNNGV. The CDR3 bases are TGTGCCAGCAGCTTAACCTCGACAGGGGGCCTGGGGGCCAACGTCCTGACTTTC. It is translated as CASSLTSTGGLGANVLTF.

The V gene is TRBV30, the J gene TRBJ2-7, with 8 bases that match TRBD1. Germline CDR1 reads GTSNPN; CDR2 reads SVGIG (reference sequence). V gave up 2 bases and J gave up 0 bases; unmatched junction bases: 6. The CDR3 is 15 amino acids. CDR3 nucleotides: TGTGCCTGGAGTACAAACAGGGGGAACTCCTACGAGCAGTACTTC. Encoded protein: CAWSTNRGNSYEQYF. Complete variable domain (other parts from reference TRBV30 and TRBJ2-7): SQTIHQWPATLVQPVGSPLSLECTVEGTSNPNLYWYRQAAGRGLQLLFYSVGIGQISSEVPQNLSASRPQDRQFILSSKKLLLSDSGFYLCAWSTNRGNSYEQYFGPGTRLTVT.

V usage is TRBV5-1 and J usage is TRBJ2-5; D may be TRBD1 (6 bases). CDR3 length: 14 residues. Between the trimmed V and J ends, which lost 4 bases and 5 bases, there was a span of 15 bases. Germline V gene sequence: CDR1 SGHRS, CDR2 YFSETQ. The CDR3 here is CASSLGARMETQYF. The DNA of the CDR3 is TGCGCCAGCAGCCTGGGGGCTCGAATGGAGACCCAGTACTTC.